The rows below give T cell receptor beta chains drawn from one sample of a study of T cell repertoires in cytomegalovirus infection. In TCRdb, the reads were re-called with MiXCR into one record per CDR3 protein. The data show roughly 990,000 distinct CDR3 sequences, roughly 30% seen once. These receptors are not linked to any known antigen. The specimen was cultured CD8+ T cells from PBMCs, collected from culture after CMV antigen stimulation. The receptors shown here come from a human donor in good health (CMV status not recorded). Some clones in this sample may be carry-over from other donors' samples. Both conserved end residues are part of each CDR3. D genes are given only for firm matches. Where a row states a size, it is once, few, many or the class of an expanded clone; other rows omit it.

TRBJ2-5,TRBV2,NA,NA,TGTGCCAGCAGCCATCACTCGATTGCGGTGCCGGGGCTTCAAGAGACCCAGTACTTC,CASSHHSIAVPGLQETQYF
TRBJ1-1,TRBV6-1,many,NA,TGTGCCAGCAGTGAAGAGGCGGGGGTTGGGAACACTGAAGCTTTCTTT,CASSEEAGVGNTEAFF
TRBJ2-1,TRBV28,NA,NA,TGTGCCAGCAGCCCCCCAGTATTTCGGCAGAGGTACAATGAGCAGTTCTTC,CASSPPVFRQRYNEQFF
TRBJ2-1,TRBV2,few,NA,TGTGCCAGCAGTGAAATCCACAGGGCCTACAATGAGCAGTTCTTC,CASSEIHRAYNEQFF
TRBJ2-7,TRBV7-9,NA,NA,TGTGCCAGCGGCTTATCCGGGACGGTCTCCTCCTACGAGCAGTACTTC,CASGLSGTVSSYEQYF
TRBJ2-3,TRBV7-8,many,NA,TGTGCCACCGGGGGCTCGGGAACAGATACGCAGTATTTT,CATGGSGTDTQYF
TRBJ2-1,TRBV7-6,few,TRBD2,TGTGCCAGCAAGCAGCTCGGCCCTAGCGGGGGGAGAGGGACGCTACACAATGAGCAGTTCTTC,CASKQLGPSGGRGTLHNEQFF
TRBJ2-5,TRBV7-6,many,NA,TGTGCCAGCAGCTTAGATAACCCCCAAGAGACCCAGTACTTC,CASSLDNPQETQYF
TRBJ2-1,TRBV29-1,NA,TRBD2,TGCAGCGTTGAAGAATTCAGCGGGGGTTACAATGAGCAGTTCTTC,CSVEEFSGGYNEQFF
TRBJ1-1,TRBV19,few,NA,TGTGCCAGTAGTAGACTACTGGGACACCGAAACACTGAAGCTTTCTTT,CASSRLLGHRNTEAFF
TRBJ2-1,TRBV11-3,many,TRBD2,TGTGCCAGCAGCTTAGGGCTGCTAGCGGGGGGGCATAATGAGCAGTTCTTC,CASSLGLLAGGHNEQFF
TRBJ1-6,TRBV12-3/TRBV12-4,few,NA,TGTGCCAGCAGTCCCTCGGGGGTATCCCTCCACTTT,CASSPSGVSLHF
TRBJ2-2,TRBV5-6,many,TRBD1,TGTGCCAGCACCGACAGCGGGACAGGGGTCACCGGGGAGCTGTTTTTT,CASTDSGTGVTGELFF
TRBJ1-1,TRBV7-8,NA,TRBD1,TGTGCCAGCAGCTTACCGCGGGGTGAGGGGGCCACTATGAACACTGAAGCTTTCTTT,CASSLPRGEGATMNTEAFF
TRBJ1-1,TRBV6-6,NA,NA,TGTGCCAGCAGTTACTGGGGGGAAAGTCTTGAAGCTTTCTTT,CASSYWGESLEAFF
TRBJ2-4,TRBV11-2,NA,TRBD2,TGTGCCAGCAGCCAAGGACTAGTGCGGGGGGGGGACATTCAGTACTTC,CASSQGLVRGGDIQYF
TRBJ2-1,TRBV19,NA,TRBD2,TGTGCCAGTAGTATCACTAGCGGGGAGAGCTCCTACAATGAGCAGTTCTTC,CASSITSGESSYNEQFF
TRBJ1-1,TRBV6-1,NA,TRBD1,TGTGCCAGCAGCTCTATTCAGGGGGTCACTGAAGCTTTCTTT,CASSSIQGVTEAFF
TRBJ2-3,TRBV10-3,NA,TRBD1,TGTGCCATCAGTGGCGAATCGGGACAGGGAGCAGATACGCAGTATTTT,CAISGESGQGADTQYF
TRBJ1-4,TRBV27,few,NA,TGTGCCAGCAGGTTCGGTCCAAAACTGTTTTTT,CASRFGPKLFF
TRBJ2-7,TRBV27,NA,TRBD1,TGTGCCAGCAGTAAGGGACAGGGGCCATTCTACGAGCAGTACTTC,CASSKGQGPFYEQYF
TRBJ2-7,TRBV12-5,NA,NA,TGTGCTAGTGGTTTGAATGTGGTCCGCGAGCAGTACTTC,CASGLNVVREQYF
TRBJ2-3,TRBV7-8,many,NA,TGTGCCAGCACCTTTTACAAGGGAAGAGGAACAGATACGCAGTATTTT,CASTFYKGRGTDTQYF
TRBJ1-1,TRBV11-3,NA,TRBD1,TGTGCCAGCAGTCGCTGGGACAGGGCGGGGAACACTGAAGCTTTCTTT,CASSRWDRAGNTEAFF
TRBJ2-1,TRBV7-9,few,NA,TGTGCCAGCAGCTCCTCCCCGGATGACAATGAGCAGTTCTTC,CASSSSPDDNEQFF
TRBJ2-1,TRBV12-5,NA,NA,TGTGCTACGGCCCGGACATCCTACAATGAGCAGTTCTTC,CATARTSYNEQFF
TRBJ2-5,TRBV7-7,few,TRBD2,TGTGCTAGCAGCTTAGGGACTAGCGAGCAAGAGACCCAGTACTTC,CASSLGTSEQETQYF
TRBJ1-5,TRBV4-1,once,NA,TGCGCCAGCAGCCAAGACGGGGGGGCTAATCAGCCCCAGCATTTT,CASSQDGGANQPQHF
TRBJ2-1,TRBV20-1,NA,NA,TGCAGTGCTAGAGAGGACTATAGCTCCTACAATGAGCAGTTCTTC,CSAREDYSSYNEQFF
TRBJ2-1,TRBV11-2,few,TRBD2,TGTGCCAGCAGCTTAGGGGGACTAGCTACCTACAATGAGCAGTTCTTC,CASSLGGLATYNEQFF
TRBJ2-4,TRBV11-3,NA,NA,TGTGCCAGCAGCCCCCGGACAGACCAGGGGGGCATAGCCAAAAACATTCAGTACTTC,CASSPRTDQGGIAKNIQYF
TRBJ2-1,TRBV6-2/TRBV6-3,once,TRBD2,TGTGCCAGCAGTTACTCTTTGGCTAGCGGGAGACAGTTCTTC,CASSYSLASGRQFF
TRBJ2-7,TRBV10-3,few,NA,TGTGCCATCAGTGAGGGAAGTACAGTGGACGAGCAGTACTTC,CAISEGSTVDEQYF
TRBJ2-2,TRBV7-3,few,NA,TGTGCCAGCAGCCCCTTCGGACGAGAGACCACCGGGGAGCTGTTTTTT,CASSPFGRETTGELFF
TRBJ1-6,TRBV10-3,few,NA,TGTGCCATCAGTGCAGGTTCTTCACCCCTCCACTTT,CAISAGSSPLHF
TRBJ1-2,TRBV6-5,few,NA,TGTGCCAGCAGTTACGGTAGCTATGGCTACACCTTC,CASSYGSYGYTF
TRBJ2-3,TRBV11-2,NA,NA,TGTGCCAGCAGCCCGCCGGGACTGTCCGCCGATACGCAGTATTTT,CASSPPGLSADTQYF
TRBJ2-2,TRBV6-1,few,NA,TGTGCCAGCAATTGGGGCGCCGGGGAGCTGTTTTTT,CASNWGAGELFF
TRBJ1-1,TRBV7-6,many,NA,TGTGCCAGCAGCTCCGACTCGGGGGGAGCTTTCTTT,CASSSDSGGAFF
TRBJ1-2,TRBV10-3,few,TRBD1,TGTGCCATCAGGGTCTCGACAGGGCCAGACTATGGCTACACCTTC,CAIRVSTGPDYGYTF
TRBJ2-1,TRBV7-8,many,NA,TGTGCCAGCAGCCTTACCCTCGGGAATGAGCAGTTCTTC,CASSLTLGNEQFF
TRBJ2-3,TRBV7-2,many,TRBD2,TGTGCCAGCAGCCCCGACGGGGGGGGGCTAGATACGCAGTATTTT,CASSPDGGGLDTQYF